The 14 T cell receptor beta chains given below trace back to one sample, sequenced in a study of blood T cells in healthy people across ages. A J-beta primer mix and a sample-barcoded 5' primer were used in a second PCR of roughly 7 to 12 cycles. TCRdb analysed the 5' RACE reads with MiXCR anew, one entry per CDR3 protein. The sample has some 890,000 distinct CDR3 sequences, almost 30% seen once; the top ten hold 9.5% to 13%. This sample also belongs to another study, concerning T cells of mothers and their children.

Sample: blood. The receptors stem from a woman between 40 and 50 years old in good health.

V usage is TRBV3-1 and J usage is TRBJ2-7; the D gene could be TRBD1 or TRBD2 (6 bases each). The CDR3 is 16 residues long. The V gene's germline CDR1 is LGHDT and CDR2 YNNKEL (reference sequence). Trimming stripped 4 bases from V and 5 bases from J, with 21 bases between. The CDR3 bases are TGTGCCAGCAGCCCGGAGGGGACAATCGTCAGCCACGAGCAGTACTTC. Translated, it gives CASSPEGTIVSHEQYF.

The V gene is TRBV29-1, the J gene TRBJ2-1, with 8 bases aligning to TRBD1. This CDR3 contains 14 residues. The V gene end was trimmed by 2 bases and the J gene end by 4 bases; junction bases not matched to a gene: 4. Germline V lookup: CDR1 SQVTM, CDR2 ANQGSEA. This CDR3 reads CSVEIGQGYNEQFF. CDR3 in DNA: TGCAGCGTTGAAATCGGACAGGGATACAATGAGCAGTTCTTC.

This rearrangement joins TRBV7-9 to TRBJ2-3; D is unresolved. The CDR3 runs to 12 residues. V was shortened by 5 bases and J by 2 bases, with 5 bases between the two germline ends. Per germline, CDR1 SEHNR and CDR2 FQNEAQ (reference sequence). The CDR3 coding sequence is TGTGCCAGCAGCATGACCACAGATACGCAGTATTTT. It specifies CASSMTTDTQYF. Together with reference TRBV7-9 and TRBJ2-3, the CDR3 gives the full variable domain: DTGVSQNPRHKITKRGQNVTFRCDPISEHNRLYWYRQTLGQGPEFLTYFQNEAQLEKSRLLSDRFSAERPKGSFSTLEIQRTEQGDSAMYLCASSMTTDTQYFGPGTRLTVL.

Only a few counts were recorded for this clonotype. The gene calls are TRBV20-1 and TRBJ1-5; 7 bases are a match to TRBD1. Losses at the gene ends were 6 bases for V and 9 bases for J; bases not matched to a gene: 20. CDR3 length equals 16 residues. From germline, CDR1 is DFQATT and CDR2 SNEGSKA (reference sequence). As DNA, the CDR3 is TGCAGTGCCCCCGGATTCGGGGGGACAGCTGGCGGGCCCCAGCATTTT. As protein: CSAPGFGGTAGGPQHF.

This clonotype was observed at least ten times. This chain joins TRBV20-1 and TRBJ2-3; TRBD2 matches at 11 bases. The V segment lost 0 bases and the J segment 4 bases; nucleotides outside the gene matches: 9. Germline V gene data show CDR1 as DFQATT and CDR2 as SNEGSKA (reference sequence). The CDR3 is 17 residues long. In DNA, the CDR3 is TGCAGTGCTAGAGAGGTCTGGGCTAGCGGGGGGTCAGATACGCAGTATTTT. This codes for CSAREVWASGGSDTQYF.

The chain combines TRBV20-1 with TRBJ2-3, with no clear D. This CDR3 is 11 amino acids long. Germline V gene data show CDR1 as DFQATT and CDR2 as SNEGSKA (reference sequence). Trimming removed 6 bases from V and 6 bases from J, with 10 bases in between. CDR3 sequence (DNA): TGCAGTGCAAACCCCGGGGATACGCAGTATTTT. It is translated as CSANPGDTQYF.

There are many counts of this clonotype. The CDR3 DNA is TGTGCCAGCAGCTCCGGGGGCCATACTAACAATGAGCAGTTCTTC. It encodes CASSSGGHTNNEQFF. J is TRBJ2-1 and V is TRBV6-6; D is possibly TRBD1 or TRBD2 (6 bases each). V lost 6 bases, J lost 5 bases, and 17 bases lay in between. The CDR3 contains 15 residues. CDR1 and CDR2 from the germline V gene are MNHNY and SVGAGI (reference sequence).

This clonotype has more than one count but fewer than ten. This rearrangement joins TRBV19 to TRBJ1-5, with TRBD1 as a possible D gene (6 bases). CDR1 is LNHDA and CDR2 is SQIVND in the germline V gene (reference sequence). Between the trimmed V and J ends, which lost 8 bases and 5 bases, there was a span of 13 bases. The CDR3 is 13 residues long. Here the CDR3 DNA reads TGTGCCAGTTCCAGGGGCAATTATCAGCCCCAGCATTTT. Translating gives CASSRGNYQPQHF.

The V and J genes are TRBV11-2 and TRBJ1-4; tentative D call: TRBD1 (5 bases). Germline CDR1 reads SGHAT; CDR2 reads FQNNGV. V lost 4 bases to trimming and J lost 0 bases, with 12 bases between them. The CDR3 is made up of 16 amino acids. The CDR3 sequence is CASSWGMGTTNEKLFF. For the CDR3, the DNA is TGTGCCAGCAGCTGGGGCATGGGGACAACTAATGAAAAACTGTTTTTT.

The chain has TRBV20-1 and TRBJ1-5; D remains unclear. The V gene lost 1 base and the J gene lost 3 bases, with 4 bases spanning the gap. Germline CDR1 DFQATT, CDR2 SNEGSKA (reference sequence). The CDR3 runs 12 residues. CDR3: CSARVDNQPQHF. The CDR3 DNA sequence: TGCAGTGCTAGAGTGGACAATCAGCCCCAGCATTTT.

This clonotype showed up just once. The CDR3 region is CSAGRGYGTEAFF. CDR3 nucleotides: TGCAGTGCTGGAAGGGGATATGGCACTGAAGCTTTCTTT. This sequence joins TRBV20-1 and TRBJ1-1, with D possibly being TRBD1 (5 bases). The CDR3 is 13 residues long. CDR1 is DFQATT, CDR2 SNEGSKA, per germline (reference sequence). Trimming removed 5 bases from V and 4 bases from J, with 14 bases in between.

This clonotype occurred a few times. This chain links TRBV27 with TRBJ2-7; D may be TRBD1 or TRBD2 (5 bases each). The CDR3 is made up of 14 amino acids. Deletions cut 6 bases from V and 2 bases from J, with 14 bases between. Germline V lookup: CDR1 MNHEY, CDR2 SMNVEV (reference sequence). The CDR3: CASSKGWGTYEQYF. The DNA for the CDR3 is TGTGCCAGCAGCAAAGGGTGGGGGACCTACGAGCAGTACTTC.

This clonotype was observed many times. This rearrangement joins TRBV6-5 to TRBJ2-1; D is perhaps TRBD2 (6 bases). Deletions cut 7 bases from V and 0 bases from J, with 13 bases between. CDR3 length: 15 residues. CDR1 MNHEY and CDR2 SVGAGI come from the germline V gene. The CDR3 here is CASTMGLSSYNEQFF. Here the CDR3 DNA reads TGTGCCAGCACCATGGGACTCTCCTCCTACAATGAGCAGTTCTTC.

This clonotype has just a few counts. The rearrangement joins TRBV6-1 to TRBJ1-6, with D possibly matching TRBD1 (5 bases). The V gene lost 8 bases and the J gene lost 12 bases, with 14 bases spanning the gap. There are 12 residues in the CDR3. From germline, CDR1 is MNHNS and CDR2 SASEGT. The CDR3: CASVGDGLPLHF. In DNA form, the CDR3 reads TGTGCCAGCGTCGGGGACGGGTTACCCCTCCACTTT.